Below are 24 T cell receptor beta chains sequenced from a single sample in a study of patients and donors after allogeneic stem cell transplantation. TCRdb independently ran MiXCR on the RT-PCR reads; one entry per CDR3 protein. The sample contains 800,000 to 1,000,000 distinct CDR3 sequences, about 20% of which appear only once. Sequencing was done on a sample of blood, either unsorted or a sorted T cell fraction (not recorded which). Receptors were obtained from a human donor who was either an allogeneic HSCT recipient or a stem cell or donor lymphocyte infusion donor (not recorded which). It is not recorded whose cells these are; they may come from a transplant donor.

The V and J genes are TRBV24-1 and TRBJ2-1; 7 bases are shared with TRBD2. With 2 bases clipped from V and 2 bases from J, the junction kept 2 bases outside the gene matches. This CDR3 has 15 residues. Germline V gene sequence: CDR1 KGHDR, CDR2 SFDVKD. The CDR3 region has the DNA TGTGCCACCAGTGATTCGAGCGGGACCTACAATGAGCAGTTCTTC. It specifies CATSDSSGTYNEQFF.

The chain recombines TRBV7-3 with TRBJ2-2; a weak D match, TRBD1 (6 bases). In germline, CDR1 is SGHTA, CDR2 FQGTGA. This CDR3 spans 15 amino acids. V shed 5 bases and J shed 5 bases, with 15 bases lying between them. The CDR3 nucleotides read TGTGCCAGCAGCCCCCAGGACAGCCGAACCGGGGAGCTGTTTTTT. It translates to CASSPQDSRTGELFF. Combining the CDR3 with reference TRBV7-3 and TRBJ2-2 gives the whole variable domain GAGVSQTPSNKVTEKGKYVELRCDPISGHTALYWYRQSLGQGPEFLIYFQGTGAADDSGLPNDRFFAVRPEGSVSTLKIQRTERGDSAVYLCASSPQDSRTGELFFGEGSRLTVL.

The V and J genes are TRBV30 and TRBJ2-1; D perhaps matches TRBD1 (5 bases). The CDR3 has 12 amino acids. Per the germline V gene, CDR1 is GTSNPN and CDR2 is SVGIG (reference sequence). V was trimmed by 1 base and J by 8 bases, leaving 9 bases between them. This CDR3 reads CAWSEKGDEQFF. CDR3 sequence (DNA): TGTGCCTGGAGTGAAAAAGGGGATGAGCAGTTCTTC.

This chain joins TRBV27 and TRBJ2-3; D remains unclear. The germline CDR1 and CDR2 sequences are MNHEY and SMNVEV (reference sequence). The CDR3 extends over 13 amino acids. V lost 2 bases to trimming and J lost 3 bases, with 6 bases between them. Here the CDR3 DNA reads TGTGCCAGCAGTTTAACGGATACAGATACGCAGTATTTT. Residues: CASSLTDTDTQYF.

The rearrangement links TRBV18 to TRBJ1-2, with TRBD1 matching over 9 bases. Germline CDR1 and CDR2: KGHSH and LQKENI. V shed 2 bases and J 8 bases; nucleotides not matched to a gene: 18. This CDR3 is 18 amino acids long. The CDR3 is CASSPAGTGNKKLGGYTF. CDR3 bases: TGTGCCAGCTCACCAGCCGGGACAGGGAATAAGAAGCTGGGCGGCTACACCTTC.

V and J are TRBV2 and TRBJ1-1; no definite D call. Germline V gene data show CDR1 as SNHLY and CDR2 as FYNNEI. The CDR3 is 14 amino acids. Trimming left V 6 bases short and J 0 bases short, with 11 bases between. CDR3 bases: TGTGCCAGCAGCAGGTCGGAAATGAACACTGAAGCTTTCTTT. This sequence encodes CASSRSEMNTEAFF.

This clonotype appeared a few times. The chain uses TRBV7-9 and TRBJ1-2; no definite D call. V lost 5 bases and J lost 9, with 13 bases in between. The length of the CDR3 is 12 residues. Looked up from germline, CDR1 is SEHNR and CDR2 is FQNEAQ (reference sequence). CDR3 sequence (DNA): TGTGCCAGCAGCCCCGTCACGGGCAGCTACACCTTC. Amino acid sequence: CASSPVTGSYTF.

The genes are TRBV2 and TRBJ1-6; 9 positions agree with TRBD1. The CDR3 runs 15 residues. The germline V gene has CDR1 SNHLY and CDR2 FYNNEI. The junction had 7 bases not matched to a gene; V was cut back by 6 bases and J by 7 bases. The CDR3 DNA reads TGTGCCAGCAGCGCCATTGGACAGGGGAATTCACCCCTCCACTTT. Translated, it gives CASSAIGQGNSPLHF.

The rearrangement joins TRBV3-1 to TRBJ1-1; D is undetermined. This CDR3 has 16 amino acids. Germline V gives CDR1 LGHDT, CDR2 YNNKEL (reference sequence). Trimming removed 2 bases at V and 0 bases at J, with 13 bases between. The CDR3 protein is CASSQNLGMMNTEAFF. The CDR3 DNA sequence: TGTGCCAGCAGCCAAAACCTTGGGATGATGAACACTGAAGCTTTCTTT.

The V and J genes are TRBV20-1 and TRBJ2-3; D is unclear. Per germline, CDR1 DFQATT and CDR2 SNEGSKA (reference sequence). Trimming took off 1 base at V and 3 bases at J, with 11 bases between the two ends. The CDR3 extends over 14 amino acids. The CDR3 DNA is TGCAGTGCTAGAGGCCTCGGGTCAACAGATACGCAGTATTTT. It translates to CSARGLGSTDTQYF.

This clonotype was detected only a few times. The genes are TRBV27 and TRBJ2-1; D possibly uses TRBD1 or TRBD2 (5 bases each). CDR1 and CDR2 from the germline V gene are MNHEY and SMNVEV (reference sequence). The ends were cut back, 2 bases at V and 10 bases at J, with 9 bases in the middle. The CDR3 totals 12 residues. This CDR3 is CASSLGTREQFF. The CDR3 DNA reads TGTGCCAGCAGTTTAGGGACGAGGGAGCAGTTCTTC.

This clonotype was recorded many times. The rearrangement links TRBV12-3 or TRBV12-4 to TRBJ2-7, with D hard to call. This CDR3 region has 13 residues. Trimming removed 7 bases at V and 2 bases at J, with 12 bases between. The CDR3 DNA reads as TGTGCCAGCATACCCTCTGGGACCTACGAGCAGTACTTC. It codes for CASIPSGTYEQYF.

The rearrangement joins TRBV12-3 or TRBV12-4 to TRBJ2-4, with D possibly TRBD2 on 6 matching bases. Trimming took 10 bases from V and 0 from J, leaving 13 bases between them. This CDR3 region has 14 residues. The CDR3 protein is CATGLSLAKNIQYF. The CDR3 nucleotides are TGTGCCACCGGACTATCATTAGCCAAAAACATTCAGTACTTC.

This rearrangement joins TRBV3-1 to TRBJ2-1; TRBD2 matches 12 bases. Germline CDR1 LGHDT, CDR2 YNNKEL (reference sequence). The CDR3 covers 16 residues. V gave up 1 base and J gave up 6 bases; unmatched junction bases: 4. Here the CDR3 reads CASSQGLAGVGNEQFF. The CDR3 region has the DNA TGTGCCAGCAGCCAAGGACTAGCGGGAGTTGGCAATGAGCAGTTCTTC.

This clonotype has just a few counts. This CDR3 is CASSLKVVRDPYNEQFF. CDR3 nucleotides: TGTGCCAGCAGCTTAAAGGTCGTGCGGGACCCCTACAATGAGCAGTTCTTC. The chain uses TRBV7-6 and TRBJ2-1, with D possibly TRBD2 on 6 matching bases. V lost 2 bases and J lost 2, with 16 bases in between. The CDR3 sequence is 17 residues long. CDR1 SGHVS and CDR2 FNYEAQ come from the germline V gene.

There are a few counts of this clonotype. The rearrangement links TRBV7-2 to TRBJ1-1, with unresolved D. Trimming left V 4 bases short and J 4 bases short, with 13 bases between. CDR1 is SGHTA and CDR2 is FQGNSA in the germline V gene. CDR3 size: 14 residues. CDR3 amino acids: CASSSNWRITEAFF. The DNA for the CDR3 is TGTGCCAGCAGCTCGAACTGGAGGATCACTGAAGCTTTCTTT. The whole variable domain, filled in from reference TRBV7-2 and TRBJ1-1, reads GAGVSQSPSNKVTEKGKDVELRCDPISGHTALYWYRQSLGQGLEFLIYFQGNSAPDKSGLPSDRFSAERTGGSVSTLTIQRTQQEDSAVYLCASSSNWRITEAFFGQGTRLTVV.

V and J are TRBV30 and TRBJ1-2; tentatively, D is TRBD1 (5 bases). Germline V gene sequence: CDR1 GTSNPN, CDR2 SVGIG (reference sequence). The CDR3 runs 12 residues. The V end lost 8 bases, the J end lost 7 bases, and 17 bases lay between the germline ends. The CDR3 here is CALLRSGSGYTF. DNA for the CDR3: TGTGCCCTTCTGCGGTCAGGGTCTGGCTACACCTTC.

Only a few counts were recorded for this clonotype. J is TRBJ1-2 and V is TRBV10-3; 7 nucleotides align to TRBD1. J was trimmed by 8 bases and V by 6 bases; bases with no gene match: 12. CDR1 is ENHRY and CDR2 is SYGVKD in the germline V gene. This CDR3 spans 14 amino acids. The CDR3: CAIRSSGQGEGYTF. CDR3 DNA: TGTGCCATCAGAAGCTCGGGGCAGGGGGAAGGCTACACCTTC.

This clonotype appeared a few times. The rearrangement uses TRBV12-3 or TRBV12-4 and TRBJ1-1; D gene unclear. This CDR3 is built from 14 residues. Trimming removed 3 bases at V and 2 bases at J, with 10 bases between. In DNA, the CDR3 is TGTGCCAGCAGTTTTAACGGAGGTAACACTGAAGCTTTCTTT. Translated, it gives CASSFNGGNTEAFF.

This clonotype was recorded a few times. The chain links TRBV24-1 to TRBJ2-1, with 10 nucleotides matching TRBD2. The germline V gene has CDR1 KGHDR and CDR2 SFDVKD. The CDR3 contains 15 residues. The trim removed 2 bases at V and 8 bases at J, leaving 5 bases unmatched. The CDR3 region is CATSDSSGGADEQFF. The CDR3 DNA reads TGTGCCACCAGTGATTCCAGCGGGGGGGCGGATGAGCAGTTCTTC.

This sequence joins TRBV9 and TRBJ2-1; the match to TRBD2 covers 9 bases. The CDR3 is made up of 16 amino acids. From germline, CDR1 is SGDLS and CDR2 YYNGEE. The J segment lost 8 bases and the V segment lost 4 bases, leaving 13 bases of the junction unmatched. The CDR3 sequence is CASSIQGGGAPHEQFF. Written as DNA, the CDR3 is TGTGCCAGCAGCATACAGGGCGGGGGGGCCCCGCATGAGCAGTTCTTC.

The chain couples TRBV4-1 to TRBJ2-2; D not certain. CDR3 size: 15 residues. Germline V CDR1 and CDR2: MGHRA, YSYEKL. Trimming removed 4 bases at V and 6 bases at J, with 15 bases between. CDR3 sequence: CASSPAQFSPGELFF. CDR3 sequence (DNA): TGCGCCAGCAGCCCCGCTCAGTTCAGCCCCGGGGAGCTGTTTTTT.

This chain links TRBV6-2 or TRBV6-3 with TRBJ2-7; tentative D call: TRBD2 (5 bases). Trimming pared 2 bases from V and 7 bases from J, leaving 21 bases between. CDR1 is MNHEY, CDR2 SVGEGT, per germline. This CDR3 comprises 16 residues. The CDR3 reads CASSYASLGSSGEQYF. As DNA, the CDR3 is TGTGCCAGCAGTTACGCTTCCTTGGGTTCTTCGGGGGAGCAGTACTTC.

This clonotype was detected a few times. The V gene is TRBV20-1, the J gene TRBJ2-2, with TRBD2 matching 9 bases. Germline trimming cut 2 bases from V and 4 bases from J; bases unmatched to any gene: 5. Germline V gene sequence: CDR1 DFQATT, CDR2 SNEGSKA (reference sequence). The CDR3 spans 15 residues. CDR3 sequence: CSARYPAGGTGELFF. The CDR3 DNA reads TGCAGTGCTAGATACCCAGCGGGGGGCACCGGGGAGCTGTTTTTT.